This T cell receptor beta chain was captured in a study of early T cells in non-severe SARS-CoV-2 infection. In the study overall: Sequencing targeted bulk RNA from unsorted whole blood, leaving chains unpaired.

Trimming removed 3 bases from V and 7 bases from J, with 22 bases in between. The length of the CDR3 is 18 residues. Molecules of cDNA were individually given unique molecular identifiers that were attached to them. From the 5' RACE reads, TCRdb called clonotypes with MiXCR, one entry per CDR3 protein. The sample records more than 35,000 distinct CDR3 sequences, about 6% being singletons. Sequencing was done on a sample of whole blood. This TCR derives from an adult who was a healthcare worker with PCR-confirmed SARS-CoV-2 infection or an uninfected control (not recorded which). J is TRBJ1-6 and V is TRBV12-3 or TRBV12-4; D is uncertain. The CDR3 here is CASSFYVARPAPNSPLHF. Here the CDR3 DNA reads TGTGCCAGCAGTTTCTACGTGGCCCGGCCGGCCCCCAATTCACCCCTCCACTTT.